This TCR beta chain was recorded in a study of CD8 T cells in ankylosing spondylitis. Researchers built TCR beta libraries using quantitative 5'-RACE with molecular barcodes. TCRdb re-called the 5' RACE reads through MiXCR, storing one row per CDR3 protein. The table has 200,000 to 300,000 distinct CDR3 sequences, roughly 10% seen once. This clonotype was picked up a small number of times. The source is a male donor with ankylosing spondylitis or in good health (not recorded which). The sample consisted of blood, either unsorted or a sorted T cell fraction (not recorded which).

CDR3 amino acids: CASSLNRASGNTIYF. The CDR3 DNA reads as TGTGCCAGCAGCTTAAATCGGGCCTCTGGAAACACCATATATTTT. The chain employs TRBV7-2 and TRBJ1-3; D unresolved. CDR1 and CDR2 from the germline V gene are SGHTA and FQGNSA. This CDR3 contains 15 residues. Trimming cost V 2 bases and J 0 bases, with 8 bases left between them.